The 24 T cell receptor beta chains in this list originate from one sample, sequenced in a study of T cells in Graves' hyperthyroidism and ophthalmopathy. RNA transcripts yielded amplified TCR beta CDR3 regions. The HTBI set primed first-round TCR CDR3 RT-PCR. TCRdb processed the multiplex PCR reads anew with MiXCR; each CDR3 protein has one entry. The repertoire holds about 270,000 distinct CDR3 sequences, around 22% seen once, with roughly 60% in the top ten. Sequenced: blood. Receptors were obtained from a man aged 25 to 45 with Graves' ophthalmopathy.

This clonotype has at least ten counts. This rearrangement joins TRBV6-1 to TRBJ2-5; TRBD1 matches 8 bases. The junction had 6 bases not matched to a gene; V was cut back by 5 bases and J by 1 base. The CDR3 sequence is 15 residues long. Germline lookup yields CDR1 MNHNS and CDR2 SASEGT. CDR3 loop: CASSPRGTGQETQYF. The CDR3 coding sequence is TGTGCCAGCAGTCCACGCGGGACAGGCCAAGAGACCCAGTACTTC.

CDR3 sequence: CASSQDLRGRDGYTF. CDR3 nucleotide sequence: TGTGCCAGCAGCCAAGATTTACGGGGGCGGGATGGCTACACCTTC. The J gene is TRBJ1-2, the V gene TRBV3-1; possibly TRBD1 for D (6 bases). In germline, CDR1 is LGHDT, CDR2 YNNKEL (reference sequence). The CDR3 contains 15 residues. With 0 bases removed from V and 6 bases from J, the gap between germline ends came to 14 bases.

The chain links TRBV5-5 to TRBJ1-1; no firm D call. Germline-derived CDR1 and CDR2 are SGHKS and YYEKEE (reference sequence). The CDR3 has 15 amino acids. Trimming removed 4 bases at V and 0 bases at J, with 13 bases between. The CDR3 here is CASSPHGEVNTEAFF. The CDR3 bases are TGTGCCAGCAGCCCCCATGGGGAGGTGAACACTGAAGCTTTCTTT. The full variable domain, its missing parts supplied by reference TRBV5-5 and TRBJ1-1, is DAGVTQSPTHLIKTRGQQVTLRCSPISGHKSVSWYQQVLGQGPQFIFQYYEKEERGRGNFPDRFSARQFPNYSSELNVNALLLGDSALYLCASSPHGEVNTEAFFGQGTRLTVV.

This clonotype was observed a handful of times. The chain links TRBV28 to TRBJ2-7, with TRBD1 as a possible D gene (6 bases). This CDR3 spans 12 amino acids. V lost 7 bases, J lost 4 bases, and 11 bases lay in between. Germline V gives CDR1 MDHEN, CDR2 SYDVKM. The CDR3 sequence: CASNPQGYEQYF. The CDR3 bases are TGTGCCAGCAATCCCCAGGGGTACGAGCAGTACTTC.

This clonotype has only a few counts. V usage is TRBV11-2 and J usage is TRBJ1-4; D unclear. The CDR3 sequence is 13 residues long. The germline V gene has CDR1 SGHAT and CDR2 FQNNGV. V lost 4 bases to trimming and J lost 3 bases, with 6 bases between them. The CDR3: CASSSEANEKLFF. The CDR3 nucleotides are TGTGCCAGCAGCTCAGAGGCTAATGAAAAACTGTTTTTT. The entire variable domain, with the rest obtained from reference TRBV11-2 and TRBJ1-4, is as follows: EAGVAQSPRYKIIEKRQSVAFWCNPISGHATLYWYQQILGQGPKLLIQFQNNGVVDDSQLPKDRFSAERLKGVDSTLKIQPAKLEDSAVYLCASSSEANEKLFFGSGTQLSVL.

The J gene is TRBJ2-1, the V gene TRBV5-1, with D tentatively TRBD1 (6 bases). CDR3 length equals 14 residues. The germline gives CDR1 SGHRS, CDR2 YFSETQ. V was pared by 9 bases and J by 0 bases, with 13 bases between. The CDR3 DNA reads as TGCGCCACCAAGACAGGTAGCTCCTACAATGAGCAGTTCTTC. Translated, it gives CATKTGSSYNEQFF.

The genes are TRBV30 and TRBJ1-5; D possibly corresponds to TRBD1 (5 bases). The CDR3 extends over 15 amino acids. Looked up from germline, CDR1 is GTSNPN and CDR2 is SVGIG (reference sequence). V was cut by 2 bases and J by 1 base, with 12 bases left in between. Written as DNA, the CDR3 is TGTGCCTGGAGTCGGGGCGAGGCGAGCAATCAGCCCCAGCATTTT. It encodes CAWSRGEASNQPQHF.

The rearrangement links TRBV27 to TRBJ1-5; no clear D. Trimming removed 6 bases at V and 5 bases at J, with 17 bases between. From germline, CDR1 is MNHEY and CDR2 SMNVEV (reference sequence). The length of the CDR3 is 15 residues. The CDR3 bases are TGTGCCAGCAGACTAGGATCGGGGTCCCATCAGCCCCAGCATTTT. Encoded protein: CASRLGSGSHQPQHF.

This clonotype appeared a few times. The rearrangement uses TRBV20-1 and TRBJ2-3; 11 positions agree with TRBD2. Trimming cost V 4 bases and J 6 bases; bases outside gene matches: 18. This CDR3 has 18 amino acids. Germline CDR1 and CDR2: DFQATT and SNEGSKA (reference sequence). CDR3 sequence reads: CSATELPPTSGAVDTQYF. The CDR3 DNA sequence: TGCAGTGCTACCGAACTACCGCCGACTAGCGGGGCCGTTGATACGCAGTATTTT.

The chain has TRBV28 and TRBJ2-1, with D perhaps matching TRBD2 (5 bases). The CDR3 is 14 residues long. V was cut by 5 bases and J by 4 bases, with 12 bases left in between. Per the germline V gene, CDR1 is MDHEN and CDR2 is SYDVKM. In nucleotides, the CDR3 is TGTGCCAGCAGTCTAATTAGGAGGTACAATGAGCAGTTCTTC. It yields the protein CASSLIRRYNEQFF. Complete variable domain (other parts from reference TRBV28 and TRBJ2-1): DVKVTQSSRYLVKRTGEKVFLECVQDMDHENMFWYRQDPGLGLRLIYFSYDVKMKEKGDIPEGYSVSREKKERFSLILESASTNQTSMYLCASSLIRRYNEQFFGPGTRLTVL.

A word on this clonotype: Germline is not matched at one junction end, which may reflect a read error. V and J are TRBV6-1 and TRBJ2-1, with D hard to call. There are 11 residues in the CDR3. Germline CDR1 reads MNHNS; CDR2 reads SASEGT. CDR3 amino acids: CASSSLAEQSF. The CDR3 coding sequence is TGTGCCAGCAGCTCCTTGGCGGAGCAGTCCTTC.

This clonotype showed up just a few times. The chain combines TRBV18 with TRBJ2-7; no definite D call. The germline V gene has CDR1 KGHSH and CDR2 LQKENI. The V end lost 3 bases, the J end lost 0 bases, and 9 bases lay between the germline ends. The CDR3 length is 14 residues. The CDR3 loop is CASSPSRSSYEQYF. CDR3 in DNA: TGTGCCAGCTCACCCTCTCGAAGCTCCTACGAGCAGTACTTC.

The V call is TRBV30, the J call TRBJ1-2; D possibly corresponds to TRBD1 (5 bases). V dropped 5 bases and J dropped 7 bases, with 14 bases sitting between them. The CDR3 totals 12 residues. Germline CDR1 GTSNPN, CDR2 SVGIG (reference sequence). The CDR3: CAWGSYRSGYTF. CDR3 bases: TGTGCCTGGGGTTCATACAGGAGTGGCTACACCTTC. The variable domain in full, with the rest retrieved from reference TRBV30 and TRBJ1-2, is SQTIHQWPATLVQPVGSPLSLECTVEGTSNPNLYWYRQAAGRGLQLLFYSVGIGQISSEVPQNLSASRPQDRQFILSSKKLLLSDSGFYLCAWGSYRSGYTFGSGTRLTVV.

This clonotype was picked up a small number of times. This chain joins TRBV5-1 and TRBJ1-5; 7 bases agree with TRBD1. V was pared by 4 bases and J by 4 bases, with 5 bases of the junction left unmatched. The CDR3 runs 14 residues. Germline V gives CDR1 SGHRS, CDR2 YFSETQ. CDR3 DNA: TGCGCCAGCAGCCTGGGACAGCCTAATCAGCCCCAGCATTTT. Translating gives CASSLGQPNQPQHF.

CDR3: CASRDTTYGYTF. For the CDR3, the DNA is TGTGCCAGCAGGGACACTACCTATGGCTACACCTTC. The chain links TRBV28 to TRBJ1-2; perhaps TRBD1 as D (5 bases). With 6 bases removed from V and 4 bases from J, the gap between germline ends came to 9 bases. Germline lookup yields CDR1 MDHEN and CDR2 SYDVKM. The CDR3 runs 12 residues.

The chain combines TRBV19 with TRBJ2-4, with D possibly TRBD1 on 5 matching bases. Germline V gene data show CDR1 as LNHDA and CDR2 as SQIVND (reference sequence). Deletions cut 5 bases from V and 4 bases from J, with 18 bases between. The CDR3 consists of 16 residues. In nucleotides, the CDR3 is TGTGCCAGTAGTCCCGTTGATCTCAGGGCAAAAAACATTCAGTACTTC. Encoded protein: CASSPVDLRAKNIQYF.

This clonotype was detected a few times. V is TRBV5-6 and J is TRBJ1-3; D is unresolved. Germline V gene lookup returns CDR1 SGHDT and CDR2 YYEEEE. This CDR3 has 17 residues. Between the trimmed V and J ends, which lost 1 base and 4 bases, there was a span of 18 bases. CDR3 in DNA: TGTGCCAGCAGCTTGACGGCAGCAAGGCGTTTAGGAAACACCATATATTTT. This translates into CASSLTAARRLGNTIYF.

This clonotype showed up just a few times. This chain joins TRBV11-2 and TRBJ1-6, with TRBD1 matching 7 bases. The length of the CDR3 is 15 residues. Germline loops: CDR1 SGHAT, CDR2 FQNNGV. V lost 5 bases to trimming and J lost 10 bases; unmatched junction nucleotides: 11. The DNA of the CDR3 is TGTGCCAGCAGCGCAAGACAGGGAGAAGAATCACCCCTCCACTTT. The encoded protein is CASSARQGEESPLHF.

This clonotype was seen only a few times. The V gene is TRBV14, the J gene TRBJ2-7, with D uncertain. Trimming took off 0 bases at V and 0 bases at J, with 9 bases between the two ends. Per the germline V gene, CDR1 is SGHDN and CDR2 is FVKESK. The CDR3 is 15 amino acids. The CDR3 is CASSQEWGSSYEQYF. As DNA, the CDR3 is TGTGCCAGCAGCCAAGAATGGGGAAGCTCCTACGAGCAGTACTTC.

This clonotype was seen more than once but under ten times. V and J are TRBV6-1 and TRBJ2-5; 15 bases align to TRBD2. With 5 bases clipped from V and 5 bases from J, the junction kept 9 bases outside the gene matches. Germline V gene data show CDR1 as MNHNS and CDR2 as SASEGT. This CDR3 region has 17 residues. In nucleotides, the CDR3 is TGTGCCAGCAGTCCTGGACTAGCGGGAGGGCCTGGGGAGACCCAGTACTTC. This encodes CASSPGLAGGPGETQYF.

The sample holds a few counts of this clonotype. The V and J genes are TRBV28 and TRBJ2-1; 11 bases map to TRBD2. The germline CDR1 and CDR2 sequences are MDHEN and SYDVKM. The CDR3 length is 15 residues. V shed 6 bases and J 8 bases; nucleotides not matched to a gene: 9. DNA for the CDR3: TGTGCCAGCAGCCGGCTAGCGGGAGGTGTAGATGAGCAGTTCTTC. Translated: CASSRLAGGVDEQFF.

This clonotype was detected only a few times. V and J are TRBV7-9 and TRBJ1-2, with D perhaps TRBD1 (5 bases). The germline V gene has CDR1 SEHNR and CDR2 FQNEAQ (reference sequence). V lost 2 bases, J lost 5 bases, and 9 bases lay in between. The CDR3 has 13 amino acids. The CDR3 loop is CASSLIQAYGYTF. The CDR3 region has the DNA TGTGCCAGCAGCTTAATACAGGCTTATGGCTACACCTTC.

In this sample, this clonotype turned up a few times. The chain is built from TRBV20-1 and TRBJ2-1, with 10 bases that match TRBD2. Germline-derived CDR1 and CDR2 are DFQATT and SNEGSKA (reference sequence). CDR3 length equals 16 residues. With 3 bases clipped from V and 3 bases from J, the junction kept 8 bases outside the gene matches. CDR3 loop: CSASRTSGLFYNEQFF. Here the CDR3 DNA reads TGCAGTGCTAGTCGGACTAGCGGACTGTTCTACAATGAGCAGTTCTTC.

This clonotype was detected many times. The V call is TRBV28, the J call TRBJ2-1; D gene uncertain. There are 13 residues in the CDR3. With 6 bases removed from V and 2 bases from J, the gap between germline ends came to 8 bases. Looked up from germline, CDR1 is MDHEN and CDR2 is SYDVKM. CDR3 loop: CASRSGPYNEQFF. CDR3 sequence (DNA): TGTGCCAGCAGATCGGGTCCCTACAATGAGCAGTTCTTC.